These 26 T cell receptor beta chains originate from one sample sequenced in a study of shared clonotypes between healthy human individuals (TCRdb year 2020). The protocol used for the library was the immunoSEQ multiplex PCR assay. TCRdb re-hosts the immuneACCESS table, in-frame sequences only. Its copies lack some clones; in the studies checked, an unresolved V gene accounts for under half of them, and the cause for the rest is not known. This sample lists about 2.3 million clones; around 93% were detected once. The ten largest make up around 0.35% of the sample. Sequenced: naive CD4+ T cells from PBMCs. The sample's cell subset or site label, decoded: CD45RA+ positively selected. Source of these receptors: a man aged 18 to 30 in good health. Some clones in this sample may be carry-over from other donors' samples.

The CDR3 loop reads CASSWGGPGVNTEAFF. The CDR3 DNA follows: TGTGCCAGCAGCTGGGGCGGTCCCGGCGTGAACACTGAAGCTTTCTTT. The V and J genes are TRBV5-4 and TRBJ1-1; a weak D match, TRBD1 (5 bases). CDR1 and CDR2 (germline): SGHNT, YYREEE (reference sequence). The CDR3 loop spans 16 amino acids. The V end lost 3 bases, the J end lost 0 bases, and 15 bases lay between the germline ends.

In DNA form, the CDR3 reads TGTGCCAGCAGTTCCCCGACAGGGGTAGGCATTCAGTACTTC. This sequence encodes CASSSPTGVGIQYF. The chain is built from TRBV28 and TRBJ2-4, with 8 bases fitting TRBD1. The CDR3 is made up of 14 amino acids. The trim removed 4 bases at V and 9 bases at J, leaving 8 bases unmatched. Germline-derived CDR1 and CDR2 are MDHEN and SYDVKM. Using reference TRBV28 and TRBJ2-4 for the parts outside the CDR3, the full variable domain is DVKVTQSSRYLVKRTGEKVFLECVQDMDHENMFWYRQDPGLGLRLIYFSYDVKMKEKGDIPEGYSVSREKKERFSLILESASTNQTSMYLCASSSPTGVGIQYFGAGTRLSVL.

The CDR3 coding sequence is TGTGCCAGCAGCACGGGACTAGCGGGATCCAATGAGCAGTTCTTC. It translates to CASSTGLAGSNEQFF. The chain is built from TRBV6-4 and TRBJ2-1, with 13 bases aligning to TRBD2. The length of the CDR3 is 15 residues. The J segment lost 6 bases and the V segment lost 6 bases, leaving 5 bases of the junction unmatched. CDR1 and CDR2 (germline): MRHNA, SNTAGT.

This chain connects TRBV7-8 to TRBJ2-1; D is possibly TRBD2 (6 bases). The CDR3 consists of 16 residues. Germline V CDR1 and CDR2: SGHVS, FQNEAQ. Trimming removed 5 bases from V and 8 bases from J, with 22 bases in between. The DNA for the CDR3 is TGTGCCAGCAGCCGCTTGGAGGGCGGGCTAAGAGATGAGCAGTTCTTC. Its translation: CASSRLEGGLRDEQFF. The whole variable domain, filled in from reference TRBV7-8 and TRBJ2-1, reads GAGVSQSPRYKVAKRGQDVALRCDPISGHVSLFWYQQALGQGPEFLTYFQNEAQLDKSGLPSDRFFAERPEGSVSTLKIQRTQQEDSAVYLCASSRLEGGLRDEQFFGPGTRLTVL.

This chain joins TRBV30 and TRBJ2-3; 8 nucleotides align to TRBD1. Trimming removed 4 bases from V and 1 base from J; junction bases left unmatched: 7. The CDR3 runs 15 residues. Per germline, CDR1 GTSNPN and CDR2 SVGIG (reference sequence). CDR3 amino acids: CAWTHGTGRTDTQYF. For the CDR3, the DNA is TGTGCCTGGACCCACGGGACAGGTCGCACAGATACGCAGTATTTT.

The chain recombines TRBV28 with TRBJ2-3, with 13 bases matching TRBD2. The V and J ends lost 2 bases and 6 bases, in that order; junction bases with no gene match: 14. The CDR3 is 19 amino acids. CDR1 and CDR2 from the germline V gene are MDHEN and SYDVKM. CDR3 sequence: CASSLGVLAGGPRGDTQYF. The CDR3 nucleotides are TGTGCCAGCAGTTTAGGAGTACTAGCGGGAGGGCCTCGGGGTGATACGCAGTATTTT.

The chain carries TRBV27 and TRBJ2-1; D might be TRBD1 or TRBD2, each matching 5 bases. The germline CDR1 and CDR2 sequences are MNHEY and SMNVEV (reference sequence). The CDR3 is 16 amino acids. V was cut by 0 bases and J by 3 bases, with 12 bases left in between. The CDR3 reads CASSLSSGQVYNEQFF. The DNA for the CDR3 is TGTGCCAGCAGTTTATCGTCGGGGCAGGTCTACAATGAGCAGTTCTTC.

The chain joins TRBV5-1 to TRBJ2-7; D is uncertain. V lost 2 bases and J 4 bases, leaving 10 bases between the germline ends. Germline V gives CDR1 SGHRS, CDR2 YFSETQ. The CDR3 loop spans 13 amino acids. CDR3 nucleotide sequence: TGCGCCAGCAGCTTTTTAGGAGCATACGAGCAGTACTTC. Translation gives CASSFLGAYEQYF.

V and J are TRBV5-4 and TRBJ2-4; 12 bases align to TRBD2. The CDR3 runs 18 residues. Germline assignment: CDR1 SGHNT and CDR2 YYREEE (reference sequence). J lost 0 bases, V lost 2 bases, and 6 bases had no gene match. The CDR3: CASSFLAGGIIAKNIQYF. The CDR3 DNA sequence: TGTGCCAGCAGCTTCCTAGCGGGAGGGATCATAGCCAAAAACATTCAGTACTTC.

The V and J genes are TRBV14 and TRBJ2-7; 8 nucleotides align to TRBD1. The length of the CDR3 is 15 residues. V lost 3 bases to trimming and J lost 5 bases; unmatched junction nucleotides: 9. Germline-derived CDR1 and CDR2 are SGHDN and FVKESK. The CDR3 here is CASSHIPDRVHEQYF. DNA of the CDR3: TGTGCCAGCAGCCATATTCCGGACAGGGTACACGAGCAGTACTTC.

The J gene is TRBJ2-7, the V gene TRBV27; tentatively, D is TRBD2 (5 bases). Germline-derived CDR1 and CDR2 are MNHEY and SMNVEV (reference sequence). There are 14 residues in the CDR3. V dropped 0 bases and J dropped 7 bases, with 13 bases sitting between them. The CDR3 DNA reads TGTGCCAGCAGTTTATCGTGGGAGTTGCAAGAGCAGTACTTC. Its protein is CASSLSWELQEQYF.

The chain is built from TRBV5-1 and TRBJ1-3, with D tentatively TRBD1 (5 bases). V dropped 8 bases and J dropped 0 bases, with 18 bases sitting between them. There are 16 residues in the CDR3. CDR1 is SGHRS, CDR2 YFSETQ, per germline. The CDR3 DNA sequence: TGCGCCAGTCAACCTTGGGGCCCTTCCTCTGGAAACACCATATATTTT. It codes for CASQPWGPSSGNTIYF.

The genes are TRBV5-4 and TRBJ2-7; D gene uncertain. V was trimmed by 0 bases and J by 5 bases, leaving 12 bases between them. There are 14 residues in the CDR3. Germline V gene lookup returns CDR1 SGHNT and CDR2 YYREEE (reference sequence). CDR3 coding DNA: TGTGCCAGCAGCTTGGAAAGGGCATACGACGAGCAGTACTTC. This sequence encodes CASSLERAYDEQYF.

This clone has just one count. The CDR3 sequence is CASRGTGMTEAFF. CDR3 in DNA: TGTGCCAGCAGGGGGACAGGGATGACTGAAGCTTTCTTT. This chain connects TRBV6-6 to TRBJ1-1; TRBD1 matches 9 bases. This CDR3 is 13 amino acids long. Looked up from germline, CDR1 is MNHNY and CDR2 is SVGAGI (reference sequence). The V and J ends lost 6 bases and 5 bases, in that order; junction bases with no gene match: 4.

The V gene is TRBV20-1, the J gene TRBJ2-7, with unresolved D. The V gene's germline CDR1 is DFQATT and CDR2 SNEGSKA (reference sequence). The CDR3 sequence is 10 residues long. The chain's CDR3 is CSVPSYEQYF. Here the CDR3 DNA reads TGCAGCGTACCGTCCTACGAGCAGTACTTC.

V and J are TRBV6-6 and TRBJ1-6; D perhaps matches TRBD1 (5 bases). The CDR3 runs to 15 residues. The V gene lost 5 bases and the J gene lost 6 bases, with 14 bases spanning the gap. In germline, CDR1 is MNHNY, CDR2 SVGAGI (reference sequence). The CDR3 bases are TGTGCCAGCAGTGAGGGACGGCTCACTAATTCACCCCTCCACTTT. As protein: CASSEGRLTNSPLHF.

This clone was observed a single time. V gene TRBV28 combines with J gene TRBJ2-3; D remains unclear. V was cut by 3 bases and J by 6 bases, with 16 bases left in between. The CDR3 covers 15 residues. The germline V gene has CDR1 MDHEN and CDR2 SYDVKM. The chain's CDR3 is CASSLQARGPDTQYF. The CDR3 nucleotides read TGTGCCAGCAGTTTGCAAGCACGTGGCCCGGATACGCAGTATTTT.

The chain joins TRBV2 to TRBJ1-5; 7 bases are a match to TRBD1. The CDR3 spans 15 residues. Germline CDR1 SNHLY, CDR2 FYNNEI. Trimming cost V 7 bases and J 1 base; bases outside gene matches: 7. In DNA form, the CDR3 reads TGTGCCAGCACCCCACAGGGGCTGAGCAATCAGCCCCAGCATTTT. Protein product: CASTPQGLSNQPQHF.

A note on this clone: The same CDR3 arises from other DNA sequences in this sample as well. V gene TRBV10-3 combines with J gene TRBJ1-1; unclear D gene. Germline V gene data show CDR1 as ENHRY and CDR2 as SYGVKD. V lost 2 bases and J 1 base, leaving 5 bases between the germline ends. This CDR3 has 13 amino acids. The DNA for the CDR3 is TGTGCCATCAGTGAGGGCAGGAACACTGAAGCTTTCTTT. Translated, it gives CAISEGRNTEAFF.

V gene TRBV9 combines with J gene TRBJ2-1, with D perhaps matching TRBD2 (5 bases). Trimming took off 1 base at V and 7 bases at J, with 12 bases between the two ends. The CDR3 runs 14 residues. The V gene's germline CDR1 is SGDLS and CDR2 YYNGEE. In DNA form, the CDR3 reads TGTGCCAGCAGCGTATTATCTAGCAATAATGAGCAGTTCTTC. As protein: CASSVLSSNNEQFF.

This chain uses TRBV4-3 with TRBJ2-6, with a possible D match to TRBD1 (6 bases). The CDR3 is made up of 16 amino acids. Trimming shortened V by 2 bases and J by 2 bases, and 10 bases separated the two germline ends. Germline CDR1 and CDR2: LGHNA and YSLEER. CDR3 DNA sequence: TGCGCCAGCAGCCAACGCCCAGGGGCTGGGGCCAACGTCCTGACTTTC. Amino acid sequence: CASSQRPGAGANVLTF.

The chain recombines TRBV28 with TRBJ2-3, with a weak D call TRBD1 (6 bases). The V and J ends lost 3 bases and 0 bases respectively, with 19 bases between them. Germline values: CDR1 MDHEN, CDR2 SYDVKM. The CDR3 loop spans 18 amino acids. CDR3 loop: CASSFPPLQGGSTDTQYF. As DNA, the CDR3 is TGTGCCAGCAGTTTTCCGCCTCTACAGGGTGGGAGCACAGATACGCAGTATTTT.

This chain uses TRBV15 with TRBJ2-7; 7 bases fit TRBD1. Germline loops: CDR1 LNHNV, CDR2 YYDKDF (reference sequence). The CDR3 contains 15 residues. The J segment lost 6 bases and the V segment lost 5 bases, leaving 13 bases of the junction unmatched. Here the CDR3 reads CATSARQGGTFEQYF. The CDR3 bases are TGTGCCACCAGCGCCAGACAGGGTGGGACCTTCGAGCAGTACTTC.

V usage is TRBV28 and J usage is TRBJ2-5; D perhaps matches TRBD1 (6 bases). The germline V gene encodes CDR1 MDHEN and CDR2 SYDVKM. Trimming removed 1 base at V and 2 bases at J, with 11 bases between. The CDR3 totals 15 residues. CDR3 loop: CASSLLTGFQETQYF. The DNA for the CDR3 is TGTGCCAGCAGTTTATTAACAGGGTTTCAAGAGACCCAGTACTTC. Full variable domain (remainder filled in from reference TRBV28 and TRBJ2-5): DVKVTQSSRYLVKRTGEKVFLECVQDMDHENMFWYRQDPGLGLRLIYFSYDVKMKEKGDIPEGYSVSREKKERFSLILESASTNQTSMYLCASSLLTGFQETQYFGPGTRLLVL.

On this clone itself: Other nucleotide sequences in the sample specify the same CDR3. Here the CDR3 reads CASSSTGRGAEAFF. Written as DNA, the CDR3 is TGCGCCAGCAGCTCCACAGGGAGAGGGGCTGAAGCTTTCTTT. V and J are TRBV5-1 and TRBJ1-1; D might be TRBD1 (6 bases). Germline V gene lookup returns CDR1 SGHRS and CDR2 YFSETQ. CDR3 size: 14 residues. V lost 3 bases, J lost 6 bases, and 15 bases lay in between.

This chain joins TRBV5-1 and TRBJ2-5; D is uncertain. Trimming left V 4 bases short and J 1 base short, with 8 bases between. The germline gives CDR1 SGHRS, CDR2 YFSETQ. The CDR3 sequence is 13 residues long. The CDR3 protein is CASSTTIQETQYF. CDR3 nucleotide sequence: TGCGCCAGCAGCACAACTATCCAAGAGACCCAGTACTTC.